The sequence of this T cell receptor beta chain was determined in a study of CD8 T cells in ankylosing spondylitis (TCRdb year 2017). Regarding the research as a whole: To find TCR variants linked to disease, the study profiled T cell receptor beta repertoires in ankylosing spondylitis patients and healthy donors. In total, the full study cohort was made up of over a hundred healthy donors and 20 to 25 ankylosing spondylitis patients. Peripheral blood samples were taken, and synovial fluid was additionally collected from ankylosing spondylitis patients.

Details on this clonotype: It has no known antigen specificity. The input lacks base qualities; no much larger clone sits a single base away.

Overall study outcomes, separate from this receptor: According to the report, matched synovial fluid samples from ankylosing spondylitis patients were significantly enriched for the disease-linked clones. The disease-linked clones had a CD8+ phenotype and were found at relatively low frequencies in peripheral blood. Some of the motif variants had been reported before in the synovial fluid and blood of reactive arthritis patients, a finding that suggests common disease-initiation mechanisms. A TCR beta motif made up of several highly homologous amino acid variants appeared to be characteristic of blood from ankylosing spondylitis patients.

Reads for this sample came from an Illumina HiSeq 2500. TCR beta libraries were prepared by quantitative 5'-RACE with molecular barcodes. Per the original workflow: To identify disease-linked TCR variants, a new computational method was used, one built on a probabilistic model of VDJ rearrangement. In TCRdb, the public reads were trimmed at Q25 with fastp and aligned with MiXCR, with productive beta chains retained. Rows are unified per CDR3 protein, each entry keeping the most common DNA and genes. TCRdb's processing, not the study's, gives the V and J calls here. The sample yields about 440,000 distinct CDR3 sequences; roughly 18% were counted once. The ten biggest clones cover 1% of the sample. The trim is 6 bases for V and 5 bases for J, with a gap of 13 bases between the germline ends. The CDR3 holds 13 amino acids from the cysteine to the phenylalanine. Only the CDR3 DNA is retained, 39 bases long and in frame from the first base. The germline V gene (reference sequence) yields DFQATT for CDR1 and SNEGSKA for CDR2.

Sample: blood, either unsorted or a sorted T cell fraction (not recorded which). The rearranged chain carries TRBV20-1 and TRBJ1-4; the best D guess is TRBD1, with 5 bases matching. This sequence originates from a male donor with ankylosing spondylitis. In nucleotide form, the sequence is TGCAGTGCCAAGCCGGGACCAAATGAAAAACTGTTTTTT. It is translated as CSAKPGPNEKLFF.